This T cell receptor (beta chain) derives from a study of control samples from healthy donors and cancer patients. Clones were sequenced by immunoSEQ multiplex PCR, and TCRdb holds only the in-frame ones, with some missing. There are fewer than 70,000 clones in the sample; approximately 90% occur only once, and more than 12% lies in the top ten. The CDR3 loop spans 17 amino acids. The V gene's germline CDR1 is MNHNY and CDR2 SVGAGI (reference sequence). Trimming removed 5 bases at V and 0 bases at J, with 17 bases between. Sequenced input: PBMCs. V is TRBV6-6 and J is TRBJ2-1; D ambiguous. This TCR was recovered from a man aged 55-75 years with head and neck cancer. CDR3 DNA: TGTGCCAGCAGTCCACACTCCCGGCTCGGCTCCTACAATGAGCAGTTCTTC. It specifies CASSPHSRLGSYNEQFF.